This T cell receptor beta chain was sequenced for a study of blood T cells in healthy people across ages. General study results and limits: Unknown CMV status may confound age-related changes in expanded clones.

Many counts were recorded for this clonotype. Its specificity is not known. Extraction yielded at least 6 micrograms of total RNA per sample. The authors ran a second PCR of about 7 to 12 cycles using a sample-barcoded 5' primer and a J-beta primer mix. A minimum of 2.5 million CDR3-containing paired-end reads was obtained for each sample. TCRdb re-called the 5' RACE reads through MiXCR, storing one row per CDR3 protein. The data show 550,000 to 700,000 distinct CDR3 sequences, about 26% seen once. This TCR came from an older woman in good health. Sequenced sample: blood.

The CDR3 region is CASRPGGQAETQYF. In DNA form, the CDR3 reads TGCGCCAGCAGGCCCGGCGGGCAGGCTGAGACCCAGTACTTC. V gene TRBV5-1 combines with J gene TRBJ2-5, with a weak D call TRBD2 (5 bases). Germline loops: CDR1 SGHRS, CDR2 YFSETQ. Trimming took 5 bases from V and 5 from J, leaving 16 bases between them. The CDR3 extends over 14 amino acids.